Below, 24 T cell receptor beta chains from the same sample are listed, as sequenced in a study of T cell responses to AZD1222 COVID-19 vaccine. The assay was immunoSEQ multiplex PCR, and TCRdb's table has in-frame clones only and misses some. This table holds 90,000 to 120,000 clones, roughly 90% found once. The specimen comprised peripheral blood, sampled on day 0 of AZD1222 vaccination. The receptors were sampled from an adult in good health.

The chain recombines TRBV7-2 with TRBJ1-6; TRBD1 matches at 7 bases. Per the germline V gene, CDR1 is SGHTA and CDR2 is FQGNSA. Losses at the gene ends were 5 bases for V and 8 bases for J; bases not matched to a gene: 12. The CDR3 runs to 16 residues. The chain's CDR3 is CASSRLQGIGDSPLHF. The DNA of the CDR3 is TGTGCCAGCAGCCGCTTACAGGGGATTGGGGATTCACCCCTCCACTTT. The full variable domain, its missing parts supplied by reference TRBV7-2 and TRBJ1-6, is GAGVSQSPSNKVTEKGKDVELRCDPISGHTALYWYRQSLGQGLEFLIYFQGNSAPDKSGLPSDRFSAERTGGSVSTLTIQRTQQEDSAVYLCASSRLQGIGDSPLHFGNGTRLTVT.

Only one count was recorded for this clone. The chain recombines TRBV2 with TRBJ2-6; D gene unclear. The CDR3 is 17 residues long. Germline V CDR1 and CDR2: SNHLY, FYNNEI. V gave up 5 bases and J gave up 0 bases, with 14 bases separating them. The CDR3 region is CASSPRPTPSGANVLTF. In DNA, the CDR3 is TGTGCCAGCAGTCCTCGGCCCACCCCCTCTGGGGCCAACGTCCTGACTTTC.

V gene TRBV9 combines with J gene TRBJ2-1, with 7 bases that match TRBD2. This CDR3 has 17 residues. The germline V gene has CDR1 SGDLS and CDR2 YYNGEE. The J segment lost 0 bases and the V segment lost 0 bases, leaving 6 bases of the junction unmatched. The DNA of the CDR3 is TGTGCCAGCAGCGTAGCGTCTAGCGGAATCTCCTACAATGAGCAGTTCTTC. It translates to CASSVASSGISYNEQFF. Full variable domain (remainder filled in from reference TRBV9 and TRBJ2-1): DSGVTQTPKHLITATGQRVTLRCSPRSGDLSVYWYQQSLDQGLQFLIQYYNGEERAKGNILERFSAQQFPDLHSELNLSSLELGDSALYFCASSVASSGISYNEQFFGPGTRLTVL.

The CDR3 region is CASSFRGDEQYF. The CDR3 nucleotides read TGTGCCAGCAGCTTTCGGGGGGACGAGCAGTACTTC. The rearrangement links TRBV7-2 to TRBJ2-7; 7 nucleotides line up with TRBD2. The CDR3 runs to 12 residues. Per the germline V gene, CDR1 is SGHTA and CDR2 is FQGNSA. V trimming: 3 bases; J trimming: 5 bases; junction bases outside the gene matches: 1. The entire variable domain, with the rest obtained from reference TRBV7-2 and TRBJ2-7, is as follows: GAGVSQSPSNKVTEKGKDVELRCDPISGHTALYWYRQSLGQGLEFLIYFQGNSAPDKSGLPSDRFSAERTGGSVSTLTIQRTQQEDSAVYLCASSFRGDEQYFGPGTRLTVT.

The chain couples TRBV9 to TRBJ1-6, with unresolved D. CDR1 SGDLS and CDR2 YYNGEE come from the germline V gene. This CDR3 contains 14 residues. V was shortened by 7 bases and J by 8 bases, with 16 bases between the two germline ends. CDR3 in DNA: TGTGCCAGCTCCCCCGGGGAGGGCTATTCACCCCTCCACTTT. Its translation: CASSPGEGYSPLHF.

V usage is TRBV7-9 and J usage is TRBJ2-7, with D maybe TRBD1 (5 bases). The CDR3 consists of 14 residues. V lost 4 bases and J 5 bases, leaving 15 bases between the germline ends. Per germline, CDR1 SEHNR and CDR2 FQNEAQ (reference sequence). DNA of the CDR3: TGTGCCAGCAGCTCGACCTCCAGGGTGGACGAGCAGTACTTC. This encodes CASSSTSRVDEQYF.

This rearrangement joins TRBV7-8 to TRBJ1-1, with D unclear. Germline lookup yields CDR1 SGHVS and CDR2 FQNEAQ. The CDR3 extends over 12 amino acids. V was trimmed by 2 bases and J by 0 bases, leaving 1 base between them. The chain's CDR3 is CASSLLNTEAFF. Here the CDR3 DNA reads TGTGCCAGCAGCTTATTGAACACTGAAGCTTTCTTT.

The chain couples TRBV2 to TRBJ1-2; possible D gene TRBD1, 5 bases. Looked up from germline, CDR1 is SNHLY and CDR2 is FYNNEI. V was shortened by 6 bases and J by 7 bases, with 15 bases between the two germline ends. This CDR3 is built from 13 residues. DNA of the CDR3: TGTGCCAGCAGATTTCAGGGCCTGTTTGGCTACACCTTC. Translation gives CASRFQGLFGYTF.

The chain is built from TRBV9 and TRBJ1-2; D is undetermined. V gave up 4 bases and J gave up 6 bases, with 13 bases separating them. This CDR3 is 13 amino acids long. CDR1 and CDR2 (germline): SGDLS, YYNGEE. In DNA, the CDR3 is TGTGCCAGCAGCCGAGCTCTTTCGGATGGCTACACCTTC. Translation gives CASSRALSDGYTF.

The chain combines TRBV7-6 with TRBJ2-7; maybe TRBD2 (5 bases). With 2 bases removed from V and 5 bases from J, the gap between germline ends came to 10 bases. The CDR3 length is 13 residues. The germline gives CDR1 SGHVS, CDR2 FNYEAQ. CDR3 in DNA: TGTGCCAGCAGCTTAACTAGGAGTAACGAGCAGTACTTC. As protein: CASSLTRSNEQYF.

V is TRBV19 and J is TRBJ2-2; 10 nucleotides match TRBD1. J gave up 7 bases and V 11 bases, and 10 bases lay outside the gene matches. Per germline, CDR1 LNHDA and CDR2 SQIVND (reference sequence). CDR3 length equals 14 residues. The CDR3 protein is CAVRQGAFGGELFF. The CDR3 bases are TGTGCCGTGCGACAGGGGGCCTTTGGCGGGGAGCTGTTTTTT.

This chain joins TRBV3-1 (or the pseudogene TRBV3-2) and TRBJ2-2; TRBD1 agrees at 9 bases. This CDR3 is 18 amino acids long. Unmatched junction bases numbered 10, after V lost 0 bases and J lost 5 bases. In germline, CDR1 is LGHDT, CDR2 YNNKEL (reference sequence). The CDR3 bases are TGTGCCAGCAGCCAAGATGATAGTCGGACAGGGGCAACCGGGGAGCTGTTTTTT. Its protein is CASSQDDSRTGATGELFF.

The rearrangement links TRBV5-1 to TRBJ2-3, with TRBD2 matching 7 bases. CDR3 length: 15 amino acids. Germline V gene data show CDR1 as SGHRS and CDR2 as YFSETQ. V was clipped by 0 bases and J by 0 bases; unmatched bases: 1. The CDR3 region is CASSLAAGSTDTQYF. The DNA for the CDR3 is TGCGCCAGCAGCTTGGCAGCGGGAAGCACAGATACGCAGTATTTT. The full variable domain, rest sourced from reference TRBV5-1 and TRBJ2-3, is KAGVTQTPRYLIKTRGQQVTLSCSPISGHRSVSWYQQTPGQGLQFLFEYFSETQRNKGNFPGRFSGRQFSNSRSEMNVSTLELGDSALYLCASSLAAGSTDTQYFGPGTRLTVL.

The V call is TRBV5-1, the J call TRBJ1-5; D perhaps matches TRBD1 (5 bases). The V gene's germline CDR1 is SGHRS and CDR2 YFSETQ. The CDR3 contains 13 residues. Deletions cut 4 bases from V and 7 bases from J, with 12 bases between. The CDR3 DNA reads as TGCGCCAGCAGCGTCAACGGGGACCAGCCCCAGCATTTT. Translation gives CASSVNGDQPQHF.

CDR3 sequence reads: CASSLAWDSSGNTIYF. CDR3 DNA sequence: TGCGCCAGCAGCTTGGCTTGGGACAGCTCTGGAAACACCATATATTTT. This chain joins TRBV5-1 and TRBJ1-3, with 7 bases that match TRBD1. This CDR3 comprises 16 residues. V lost 0 bases to trimming and J lost 0 bases; unmatched junction nucleotides: 3. The germline CDR1 and CDR2 sequences are SGHRS and YFSETQ.

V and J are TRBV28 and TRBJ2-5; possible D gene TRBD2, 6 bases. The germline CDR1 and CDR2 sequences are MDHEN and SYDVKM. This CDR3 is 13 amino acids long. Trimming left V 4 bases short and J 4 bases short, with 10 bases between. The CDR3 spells CASSWGGTETQYF. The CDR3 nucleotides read TGTGCCAGCAGTTGGGGCGGGACAGAGACCCAGTACTTC.

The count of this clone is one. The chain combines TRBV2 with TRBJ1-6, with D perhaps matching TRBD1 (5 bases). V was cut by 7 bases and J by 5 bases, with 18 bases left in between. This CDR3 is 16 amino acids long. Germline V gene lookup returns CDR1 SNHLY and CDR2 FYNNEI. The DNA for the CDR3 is TGTGCCAGCACTCTGCTTCGGGGCCTGAATAATTCACCCCTCCACTTT. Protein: CASTLLRGLNNSPLHF.

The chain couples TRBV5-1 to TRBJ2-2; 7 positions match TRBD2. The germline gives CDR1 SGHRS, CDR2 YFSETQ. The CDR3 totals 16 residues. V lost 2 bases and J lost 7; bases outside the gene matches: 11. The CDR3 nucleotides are TGCGCCAGCAGCTTAAATGGCGGGAGTTCGGACGGGGAGCTGTTTTTT. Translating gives CASSLNGGSSDGELFF.

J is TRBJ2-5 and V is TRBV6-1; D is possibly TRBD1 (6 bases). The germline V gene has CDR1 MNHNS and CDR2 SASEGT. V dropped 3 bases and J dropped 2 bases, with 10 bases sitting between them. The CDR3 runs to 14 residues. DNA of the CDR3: TGTGCCAGCAGTGACGGGACATCTCAAGAGACCCAGTACTTC. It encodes CASSDGTSQETQYF.

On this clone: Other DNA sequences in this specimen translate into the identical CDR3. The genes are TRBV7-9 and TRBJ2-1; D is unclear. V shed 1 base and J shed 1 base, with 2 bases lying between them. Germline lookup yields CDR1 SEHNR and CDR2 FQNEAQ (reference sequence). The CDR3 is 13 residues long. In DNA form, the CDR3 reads TGTGCCAGCAGCTTAGGGTCCTACAATGAGCAGTTCTTC. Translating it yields CASSLGSYNEQFF.

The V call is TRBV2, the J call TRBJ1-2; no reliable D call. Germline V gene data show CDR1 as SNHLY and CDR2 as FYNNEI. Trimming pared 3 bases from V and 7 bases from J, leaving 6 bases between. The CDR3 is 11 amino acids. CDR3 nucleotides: TGTGCCAGCAGTGATATTCCTGGCTACACCTTC. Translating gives CASSDIPGYTF.

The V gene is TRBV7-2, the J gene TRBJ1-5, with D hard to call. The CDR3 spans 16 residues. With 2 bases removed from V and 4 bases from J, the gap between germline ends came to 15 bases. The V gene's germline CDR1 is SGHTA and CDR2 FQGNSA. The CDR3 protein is CASSLWAAVSNQPQHF. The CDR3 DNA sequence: TGTGCCAGCAGCTTATGGGCGGCCGTATCAAATCAGCCCCAGCATTTT.

The CDR3 bases are TGTGCCAGCAGTCCGGGACTCCAACCCTATGGCTACACCTTC. This translates into CASSPGLQPYGYTF. The V and J genes are TRBV28 and TRBJ1-2, with D possibly TRBD1 on 5 matching bases. Trimming left V 5 bases short and J 4 bases short, with 14 bases between. Germline V gene data show CDR1 as MDHEN and CDR2 as SYDVKM. The CDR3 spans 14 residues.

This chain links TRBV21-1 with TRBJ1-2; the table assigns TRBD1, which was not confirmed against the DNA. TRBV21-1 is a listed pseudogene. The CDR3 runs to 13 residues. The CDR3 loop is CASSKTGDYGYTF. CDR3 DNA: TGTGCCAGCAGCAAAACAGGGGACTATGGCTACACCTTC.